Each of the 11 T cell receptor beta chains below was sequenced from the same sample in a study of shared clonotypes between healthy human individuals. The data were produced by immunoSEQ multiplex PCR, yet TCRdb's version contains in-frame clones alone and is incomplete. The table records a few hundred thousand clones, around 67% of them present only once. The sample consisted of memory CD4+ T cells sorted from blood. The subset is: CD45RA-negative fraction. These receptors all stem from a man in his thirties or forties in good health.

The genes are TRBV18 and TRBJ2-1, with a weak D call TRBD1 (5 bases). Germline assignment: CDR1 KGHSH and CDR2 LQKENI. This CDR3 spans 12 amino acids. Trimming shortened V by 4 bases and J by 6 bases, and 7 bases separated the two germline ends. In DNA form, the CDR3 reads TGTGCCAGCTCACGTCAGGGCAATGAGCAGTTCTTC. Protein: CASSRQGNEQFF.

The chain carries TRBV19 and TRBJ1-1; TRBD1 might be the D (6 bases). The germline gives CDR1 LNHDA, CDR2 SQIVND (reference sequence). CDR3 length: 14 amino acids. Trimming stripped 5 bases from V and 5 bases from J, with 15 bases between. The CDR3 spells CASSFFGQGTEAFF. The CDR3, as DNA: TGTGCCAGTAGTTTTTTCGGGCAGGGGACTGAAGCTTTCTTT.

The CDR3 region is CASSSGQGSQPQHF. CDR3 sequence (DNA): TGTGCCAGCAGTTCGGGACAGGGTAGTCAGCCCCAGCATTTT. The chain employs TRBV28 and TRBJ1-5; 9 bases are shared with TRBD1. The CDR3 sequence is 14 residues long. Germline CDR1 reads MDHEN; CDR2 reads SYDVKM. The junction had 4 bases not matched to a gene; V was cut back by 4 bases and J by 6 bases.

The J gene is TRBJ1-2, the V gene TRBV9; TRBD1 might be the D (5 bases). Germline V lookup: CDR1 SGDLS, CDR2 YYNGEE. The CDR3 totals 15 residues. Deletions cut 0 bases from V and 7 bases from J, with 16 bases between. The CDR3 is CASSVDPGGSSGYTF. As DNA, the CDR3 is TGTGCCAGCAGCGTAGACCCGGGGGGTTCTTCTGGCTACACCTTC. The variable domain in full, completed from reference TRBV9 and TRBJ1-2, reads DSGVTQTPKHLITATGQRVTLRCSPRSGDLSVYWYQQSLDQGLQFLIQYYNGEERAKGNILERFSAQQFPDLHSELNLSSLELGDSALYFCASSVDPGGSSGYTFGSGTRLTVV.

The CDR3 protein is CASSSQGAESYNEQFF. The CDR3 nucleotides read TGTGCCAGCAGCTCTCAGGGGGCGGAATCCTACAATGAGCAGTTCTTC. The rearrangement links TRBV11-2 to TRBJ2-1, with 8 bases lining up with TRBD1. V lost 4 bases and J lost 1; bases outside the gene matches: 6. The CDR3 is made up of 16 amino acids. Looked up from germline, CDR1 is SGHAT and CDR2 is FQNNGV.

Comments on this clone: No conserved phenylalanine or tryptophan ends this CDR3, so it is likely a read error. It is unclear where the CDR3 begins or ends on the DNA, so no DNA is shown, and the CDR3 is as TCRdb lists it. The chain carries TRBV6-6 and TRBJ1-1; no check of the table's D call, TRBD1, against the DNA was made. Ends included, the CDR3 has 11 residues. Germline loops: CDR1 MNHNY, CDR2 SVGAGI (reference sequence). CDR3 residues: CASSPTGPAVY.

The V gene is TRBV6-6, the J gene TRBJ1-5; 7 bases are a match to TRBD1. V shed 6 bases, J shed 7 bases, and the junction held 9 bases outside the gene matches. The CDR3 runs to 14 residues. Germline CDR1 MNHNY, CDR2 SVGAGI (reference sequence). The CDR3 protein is CASRGGGSGQPQHF. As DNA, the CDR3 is TGTGCCAGCAGAGGAGGGGGCAGCGGACAGCCCCAGCATTTT.

CDR3 bases: TGTGCCAGCAGAAAAGGGACAGGATATGGCTACACCTTC. It encodes CASRKGTGYGYTF. This chain links TRBV28 with TRBJ1-2; TRBD1 matches at 8 bases. Germline CDR1 reads MDHEN; CDR2 reads SYDVKM. This CDR3 has 13 amino acids. The V and J ends lost 6 bases and 5 bases, in that order; junction bases with no gene match: 5.

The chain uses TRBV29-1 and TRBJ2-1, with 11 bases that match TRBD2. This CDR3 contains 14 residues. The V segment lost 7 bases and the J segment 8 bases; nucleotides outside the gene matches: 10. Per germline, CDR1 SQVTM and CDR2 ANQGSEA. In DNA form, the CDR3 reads TGCAGCGGCTACACTAGCGGGAGTCTCTATGAGCAGTTCTTC. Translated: CSGYTSGSLYEQFF.

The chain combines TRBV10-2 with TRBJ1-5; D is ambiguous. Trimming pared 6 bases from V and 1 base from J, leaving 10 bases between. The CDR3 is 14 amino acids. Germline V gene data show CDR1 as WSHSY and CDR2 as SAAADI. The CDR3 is CASRDSLSNQPQHF. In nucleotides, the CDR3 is TGCGCCAGCAGGGACTCATTGAGCAATCAGCCCCAGCATTTT.

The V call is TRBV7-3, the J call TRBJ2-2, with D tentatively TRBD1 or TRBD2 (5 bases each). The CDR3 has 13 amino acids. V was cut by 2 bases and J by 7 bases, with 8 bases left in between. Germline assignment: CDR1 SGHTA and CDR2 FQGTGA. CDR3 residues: CASSLLGVGELFF. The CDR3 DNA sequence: TGTGCCAGCAGCTTATTGGGGGTCGGGGAGCTGTTTTTT.